The rows below give T cell receptor beta chains drawn from one sample of a study of cytomegalovirus exposure and HLA in healthy donors. Sequenced by immunoSEQ multiplex PCR; TCRdb stores in-frame clones only, minus some. The sample has tens of thousands of clones; approximately 80% are singletons. Input material: PBMCs. The source is a young man in good health and CMV-seronegative. Both conserved end residues are part of each CDR3. The D gene is left open where the match is weak. A row's size may be missing; if present it is once, few, many or a size class.

d_call clone_size j_call v_call cdr3_nt cdr3_aa
NA NA TRBJ1-2 TRBV28 TGTGCCAGCAGTTTAGATCGGGACTATGGCTACACCTTC CASSLDRDYGYTF
TRBD1 NA TRBJ2-1 TRBV6-1 TGTGCCAGCACCCTCGACAGGGGTACCTACAATGAGCAGTTCTTC CASTLDRGTYNEQFF
TRBD2 NA TRBJ2-1 TRBV7-9 TGTGCCAGCAGCTTAAGGAGCGGTGGACTAGCGGCGGTCCATGAGCAGTTCTTC CASSLRSGGLAAVHEQFF
NA once TRBJ1-3 TRBV29-1 TGCAGCGTTGAGGTGCCAGGTGGAAACACCATATATTTT CSVEVPGGNTIYF
TRBD1 NA TRBJ1-2 TRBV6-5 TGTGCCAGCAGTGAGGGACAGTACTATGGCTACACCTTC CASSEGQYYGYTF
NA NA TRBJ2-5 TRBV13 TGTGCCAGCAGCTCTCCAGGGGACACCCAAGAGACCCAGTACTTC CASSSPGDTQETQYF
NA NA TRBJ1-1 TRBV10-3 TGTGCCATCAAGGAGGGTGGCACTGAAGCTTTCTTT CAIKEGGTEAFF
TRBD1 NA TRBJ1-6 TRBV2 TGTGCCAGCAGCCGGGGTCCGACAGGGGGCAGGAATTCACCCCTCCACTTT CASSRGPTGGRNSPLHF
NA NA TRBJ1-2 TRBV12-5 TGTGCTAGTGCCCCAAGGGGCAGGGATGGCTACACCTTC CASAPRGRDGYTF
NA NA TRBJ1-2 TRBV2 TGTGCCAGCAGGCGGGGTGAAGTCTCTGGCTACACCTTC CASRRGEVSGYTF
TRBD1 NA TRBJ1-4 TRBV25-1 TGTGCCAGCAGTGAATATCGTCTTCGGACAGGGGGCCGTGAAAAACTGTTTTTT CASSEYRLRTGGREKLFF
TRBD1 NA TRBJ2-2 TRBV6-4 TGTGCCAGCAGCTTGCGTCCCGGGACAGGGGCCACCGGGGAGCTGTTTTTT CASSLRPGTGATGELFF
TRBD2 once TRBJ2-5 TRBV4-1 TGCGCCAGCAGCCAAGAAGGGTCTAGCGGGAGTTGGACCCAGTACTTC CASSQEGSSGSWTQYF
TRBD2 NA TRBJ2-7 TRBV6-6 TGTGCCAGCAGTTACTCGACTAGCGCCTACGAGCAGTACTTC CASSYSTSAYEQYF
NA few TRBJ2-7 TRBV15 TGTGCCACCAGCAGAGGGATTGGAGTCAGGGGCTACGAGCAGTACTTC CATSRGIGVRGYEQYF
TRBD1 NA TRBJ2-2 TRBV7-9 TGTGCCGGAACCCGGGACAGTTACACCGGGGAGCTGTTTTTT CAGTRDSYTGELFF
TRBD1 once TRBJ1-2 TRBV27 TGTGCCAGCAGTTTATCTCCCTCGAGGACAGGGAGGGCCTATGGCTACACCTTC CASSLSPSRTGRAYGYTF
NA NA TRBJ2-7 TRBV5-1 TGCGCCAGCAGCTTGGACAGAACCTACGAGCAGTACTTC CASSLDRTYEQYF
TRBD2 NA TRBJ2-1 TRBV27 TGTGCCAGCAGTTTTTCCCCGTCTAGCGGGGCCTACAATGAGCAGTTCTTC CASSFSPSSGAYNEQFF
NA NA TRBJ1-4 TRBV5-1 TGCGCCAGCAGCTTACAGGGTGGGTTTGAAAAACTGTTTTTT CASSLQGGFEKLFF
NA NA TRBJ1-4 TRBV5-1 TGCGCCAGCAGCTTGGACGGGGACAAGACGGGAAAACTGTTTTTT CASSLDGDKTGKLFF
TRBD1 NA TRBJ2-7 TRBV10-3 TGTGCCATCAGGGGACAGGGGAAAATAGGCTACGTCGAGCAGTACTTC CAIRGQGKIGYVEQYF
NA NA TRBJ1-5 TRBV19 TGTGCCAGTAGTATAGAGAGACAGCCCCAGCATTTT CASSIERQPQHF
TRBD1 NA TRBJ1-6 TRBV7-2 TGTGCCAGCAGCTGGACAGGGGGCAAGAATTCACCCCTCCACTTT CASSWTGGKNSPLHF
TRBD2 NA TRBJ2-3 TRBV15 TGTGCCACCAGCAGAGAGCGACTAGCGGGAAGGGGCACAGATACGCAGTATTTT CATSRERLAGRGTDTQYF
TRBD2 NA TRBJ2-1 TRBV28 TGTGCCAGCAGTTTGGCTCTAGCGGGAGGGTCGTTAACCGGTGAGCAGTTCTTC CASSLALAGGSLTGEQFF
NA NA TRBJ1-1 TRBV19 TGTGCCAGCAAACCGGTGTCGGGGGAAATGAACACTGAAGCTTTCTTT CASKPVSGEMNTEAFF
NA NA TRBJ1-1 TRBV14 TGTGCCAGCAGCCAAGATAGTCGACAGTACACTGAAGCTTTCTTT CASSQDSRQYTEAFF
TRBD1 NA TRBJ2-1 TRBV19 TGTGCCAGTAGTCCTGGGACAGGGGTAGGATCATACAATGAGCAGTTCTTC CASSPGTGVGSYNEQFF
NA NA TRBJ1-4 TRBV5-1 TGCGCCAGCAGAAAGGCGGTCAGTATCGGCGAAAAACTGTTTTTT CASRKAVSIGEKLFF
NA NA TRBJ1-2 TRBV7-9 TGTGCCAGCAGCCGTCGGAGGGAGGGTGGCTACACCTTC CASSRRREGGYTF
TRBD2 once TRBJ2-7 TRBV29-1 TGCAGCGTTAGGACTAGCGTTTCCTACGAGCAGTACTTC CSVRTSVSYEQYF
TRBD2 NA TRBJ2-3 TRBV7-9 TGTGCCAGCAGCTTCCGGACTAGCGGGGGCACAGATACGCAGTATTTT CASSFRTSGGTDTQYF
NA once TRBJ2-1 TRBV29-1 TGCAGCGTTGTTGGCAGGGGCTCCTACAATGAGCAGTTCTTC CSVVGRGSYNEQFF
TRBD2 NA TRBJ2-2 TRBV28 TGTGCCAGCAGTTTAATCCTAGCGGGAGGTTTCACCGGGGAGCTGTTTTTT CASSLILAGGFTGELFF
NA NA TRBJ2-3 TRBV7-2 TGTGCCAGCAGCTTAGGGGGGCTGGGCGGCACAGATACGCAGTATTTT CASSLGGLGGTDTQYF
NA NA TRBJ1-4 TRBV30 TGTGCCTGGCAAAGGGGGGGTGAAAGTGAAAAACTGTTTTTT CAWQRGGESEKLFF
NA NA TRBJ1-5 TRBV7-9 TGTGCCAGCAGCCCCGGGGGGGATCGGCAGCCCCAGCATTTT CASSPGGDRQPQHF
NA NA TRBJ2-7 TRBV6-1 TGTGCCAGCAGTGAAGGGGGCGCAGAATACGAGCAGTACTTC CASSEGGAEYEQYF
NA NA TRBJ1-4 TRBV19 TGTGCCAGTAGAGGGGGGGCACCAGGAAAACTGTTTTTT CASRGGAPGKLFF
NA NA TRBJ1-1 TRBV7-2 TGTGCCAGCAGCCCCCCAGGGTTCCCTGAAGCTTTCTTT CASSPPGFPEAFF
TRBD1 NA TRBJ2-3 TRBV19 TGTGCCAGTAGTGTACCGGGACAGTTAACAGATACGCAGTATTTT CASSVPGQLTDTQYF
TRBD1 NA TRBJ1-1 TRBV7-8 TGTGCCAGCAGCTTGTTGACAGGGGCTTCTGAAGCTTTCTTT CASSLLTGASEAFF
TRBD1 NA TRBJ2-7 TRBV5-1 TGCGCCAGCAGAACCGGGACAGAGAGCTCCGAGCAGTACTTC CASRTGTESSEQYF
TRBD1 NA TRBJ2-5 TRBV7-9 TGTGCCAGCAACGGACAGGGGCAAGAGACCCAGTACTTC CASNGQGQETQYF
TRBD1 NA TRBJ2-5 TRBV6-5 TGTGCCAGCAGTTACCTGAGGACAGGTCAAGAGACCCAGTACTTC CASSYLRTGQETQYF
NA NA TRBJ1-3 TRBV11-2 TGTGCCAGCAGCTCCTCGAGCAGGGCTGGAAACACCATATATTTT CASSSSSRAGNTIYF
TRBD1 NA TRBJ1-3 TRBV18 TGTGCCAGCTCACCACCTGGACAGGGGTTTTCTGGAAACACCATATATTTT CASSPPGQGFSGNTIYF
TRBD1 NA TRBJ2-1 TRBV11-3 TGTGCCAGCAGCCCCAGGACAGGGACAAATGAGCAGTTCTTC CASSPRTGTNEQFF
TRBD2 NA TRBJ2-3 TRBV4-2 TGTGCCAGCAGCCTCTCACGAGGGAGCGGGAGACAGGGCACAGATACGCAGTATTTT CASSLSRGSGRQGTDTQYF
TRBD1 NA TRBJ2-1 TRBV30 TGTGCCTGGATAGGACAGGAATACAATGAGCAGTTCTTC CAWIGQEYNEQFF
NA NA TRBJ1-5 TRBV6-5 TGTGCCAGCAGTTACTCAATAGTAGGCAATCAGCCCCAGCATTTT CASSYSIVGNQPQHF